This is a list of T cell receptor beta chains from one sample in a study of cytomegalovirus exposure and HLA in healthy donors. The assay was immunoSEQ multiplex PCR, and TCRdb's table has in-frame clones only and misses some. The table includes tens of thousands of clones, approximately 84% detected once. Source material: PBMCs. These TCRs come from a man younger than 30 in good health and CMV-seronegative. Both conserved end residues are trimmed from each CDR3. The D gene is left open where the match is weak.

v_call: TRBV7-9
j_call: TRBJ1-5
d_call: TRBD1
cdr3_aa: ASSSGGWDQPQH

v_call: TRBV4-1
j_call: TRBJ1-2
d_call: TRBD1
cdr3_aa: ASSQTTGGGSYGYT

v_call: TRBV27
j_call: TRBJ1-5
d_call: -
cdr3_aa: ASSLEKTHNQPQH

v_call: TRBV13
j_call: TRBJ2-3
d_call: TRBD2
cdr3_aa: ASSFLEREGPDTQY

v_call: TRBV18
j_call: TRBJ2-3
d_call: -
cdr3_aa: ASSLQGDADTQY

v_call: TRBV2
j_call: TRBJ2-1
d_call: TRBD2
cdr3_aa: VGSGNPPNNEQF

v_call: TRBV10-1
j_call: TRBJ2-2
d_call: -
cdr3_aa: ASSEYREGAGELF

v_call: TRBV10-2
j_call: TRBJ1-1
d_call: TRBD1
cdr3_aa: ASFSWVGTANTEAF

v_call: TRBV7-8
j_call: TRBJ1-3
d_call: TRBD1
cdr3_aa: ASSLQGAGNTIY

v_call: TRBV18
j_call: TRBJ1-4
d_call: TRBD1
cdr3_aa: ASSPETGDRVKLF

v_call: TRBV18
j_call: TRBJ1-3
d_call: -
cdr3_aa: ASSPPFPGNTIY

v_call: TRBV27
j_call: TRBJ2-7
d_call: -
cdr3_aa: ASSSGNSYEQY

v_call: TRBV4-1
j_call: TRBJ2-3
d_call: TRBD2
cdr3_aa: ASSQDQAGGVQGTQY

v_call: TRBV10-3
j_call: TRBJ1-1
d_call: -
cdr3_aa: AISEVQGSNTEAF

v_call: TRBV11-3
j_call: TRBJ2-3
d_call: TRBD2
cdr3_aa: ASSFTLSGRVDTQY

v_call: TRBV4-1
j_call: TRBJ1-1
d_call: -
cdr3_aa: ASSHPRTVPNEAF

v_call: TRBV27
j_call: TRBJ2-7
d_call: TRBD1
cdr3_aa: ASSLTGGEQY

v_call: TRBV2
j_call: TRBJ2-1
d_call: TRBD1
cdr3_aa: ASSLDRGSEQF

v_call: TRBV27
j_call: TRBJ2-3
d_call: TRBD2
cdr3_aa: ASSLTSATDTQY

v_call: TRBV15
j_call: TRBJ2-7
d_call: TRBD2
cdr3_aa: ATSTSLLAGPSYEQY

v_call: TRBV15
j_call: TRBJ1-1
d_call: TRBD1
cdr3_aa: ATSRKTGTGGTEAF

v_call: TRBV10-3
j_call: TRBJ2-1
d_call: TRBD2
cdr3_aa: AISERGLAFNEQF

v_call: TRBV6-6
j_call: TRBJ2-7
d_call: -
cdr3_aa: ASKTEVNEQY

v_call: TRBV19
j_call: TRBJ2-2
d_call: -
cdr3_aa: ASTHGKRSGELF

v_call: TRBV27
j_call: TRBJ2-3
d_call: -
cdr3_aa: ASSLTSGRTDTQY

v_call: TRBV27
j_call: TRBJ1-1
d_call: TRBD1
cdr3_aa: ASSIRTGLEAF

v_call: TRBV2
j_call: TRBJ1-5
d_call: -
cdr3_aa: ASTENQGNQPQH

v_call: TRBV30
j_call: TRBJ2-7
d_call: -
cdr3_aa: AWSASLSYEQY

v_call: TRBV12-5
j_call: TRBJ2-5
d_call: -
cdr3_aa: ASGGGETQY

v_call: TRBV27
j_call: TRBJ1-1
d_call: -
cdr3_aa: ASSLRRGWTEAF

v_call: TRBV7-2
j_call: TRBJ1-1
d_call: -
cdr3_aa: ASSLNAPRGAEAF

v_call: TRBV28
j_call: TRBJ1-1
d_call: -
cdr3_aa: ASRPQQGGTEAF

v_call: TRBV5-1
j_call: TRBJ1-4
d_call: -
cdr3_aa: ASSLPNGGLNEKLF

v_call: TRBV19
j_call: TRBJ2-3
d_call: TRBD2
cdr3_aa: ASSITSGRPDTQY

v_call: TRBV4-1
j_call: TRBJ2-3
d_call: TRBD2
cdr3_aa: ASSAGTSGTTDTQY

v_call: TRBV30
j_call: TRBJ1-5
d_call: -
cdr3_aa: AWSGQALGPQH

v_call: TRBV6-6
j_call: TRBJ1-1
d_call: -
cdr3_aa: ASGARGPSEAF

v_call: TRBV4-2
j_call: -
d_call: TRBD2
cdr3_aa: ASSQGAGGPREQY

v_call: TRBV30
j_call: TRBJ2-3
d_call: TRBD1
cdr3_aa: ACDMGQGKADTQY

v_call: TRBV11-2
j_call: TRBJ2-5
d_call: -
cdr3_aa: ASSWTVQETQY

v_call: TRBV5-1
j_call: TRBJ2-7
d_call: -
cdr3_aa: ASSLETGLLNYEQY

v_call: TRBV19
j_call: TRBJ2-7
d_call: -
cdr3_aa: ASSIGGGRTYEQY

v_call: TRBV30
j_call: TRBJ2-7
d_call: TRBD1
cdr3_aa: AYKRPGQGIAYEQY